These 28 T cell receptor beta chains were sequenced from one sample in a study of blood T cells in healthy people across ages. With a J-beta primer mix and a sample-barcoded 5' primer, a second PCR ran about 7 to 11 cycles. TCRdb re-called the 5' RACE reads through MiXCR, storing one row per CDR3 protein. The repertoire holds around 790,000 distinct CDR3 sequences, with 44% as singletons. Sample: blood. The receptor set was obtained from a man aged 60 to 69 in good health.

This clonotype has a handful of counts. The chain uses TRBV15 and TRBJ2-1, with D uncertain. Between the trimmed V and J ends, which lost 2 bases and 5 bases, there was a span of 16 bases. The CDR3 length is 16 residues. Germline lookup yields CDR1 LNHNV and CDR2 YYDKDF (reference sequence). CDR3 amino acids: CATSRRPLSDNNEQFF. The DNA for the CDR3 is TGTGCCACCAGCAGAAGGCCCCTAAGTGACAACAATGAGCAGTTCTTC.

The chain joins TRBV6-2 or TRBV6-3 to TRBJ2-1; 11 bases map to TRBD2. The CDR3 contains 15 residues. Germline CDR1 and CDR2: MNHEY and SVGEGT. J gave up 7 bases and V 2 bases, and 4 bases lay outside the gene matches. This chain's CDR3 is CASSYRLAGRNEQFF. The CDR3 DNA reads TGTGCCAGCAGTTACCGACTAGCGGGGAGGAATGAGCAGTTCTTC.

The CDR3 sequence: CASSLDSFNQPQHF. CDR3 DNA: TGTGCCAGCAGCCTCGACAGCTTCAATCAGCCCCAGCATTTT. The chain carries TRBV7-8 and TRBJ1-5; possible D gene TRBD1, 5 bases. CDR3 length: 14 residues. Germline loops: CDR1 SGHVS, CDR2 FQNEAQ. Trimming took off 5 bases at V and 3 bases at J, with 11 bases between the two ends.

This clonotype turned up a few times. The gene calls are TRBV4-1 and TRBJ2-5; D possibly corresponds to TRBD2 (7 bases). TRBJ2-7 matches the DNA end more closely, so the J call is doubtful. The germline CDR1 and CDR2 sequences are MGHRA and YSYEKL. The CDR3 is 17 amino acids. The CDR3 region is CASSQARGGKPPYEQYF. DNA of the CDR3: TGCGCCAGCAGCCAAGCTAGGGGGGGCAAACCACCCTACGAGCAGTACTTC.

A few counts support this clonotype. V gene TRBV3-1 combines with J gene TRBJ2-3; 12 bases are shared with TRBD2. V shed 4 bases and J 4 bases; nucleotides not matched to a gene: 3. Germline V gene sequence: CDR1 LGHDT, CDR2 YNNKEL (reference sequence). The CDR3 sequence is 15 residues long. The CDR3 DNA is TGTGCCAGCAGCCTCGGGACTAGCGGGCCAGATACGCAGTATTTT. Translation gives CASSLGTSGPDTQYF.

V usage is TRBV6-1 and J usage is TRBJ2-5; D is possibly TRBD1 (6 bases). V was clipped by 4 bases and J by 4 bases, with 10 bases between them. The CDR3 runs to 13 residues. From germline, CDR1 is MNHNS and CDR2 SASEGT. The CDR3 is CASSAGAGETQYF. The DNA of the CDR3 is TGTGCCAGCAGTGCAGGGGCGGGAGAGACCCAGTACTTC.

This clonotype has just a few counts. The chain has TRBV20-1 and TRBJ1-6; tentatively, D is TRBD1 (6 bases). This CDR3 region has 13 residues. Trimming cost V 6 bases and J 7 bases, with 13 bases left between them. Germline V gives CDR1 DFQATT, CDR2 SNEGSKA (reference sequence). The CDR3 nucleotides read TGCAGTGCGCCGGGACATTTAAATTCACCCCTCCACTTT. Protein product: CSAPGHLNSPLHF.

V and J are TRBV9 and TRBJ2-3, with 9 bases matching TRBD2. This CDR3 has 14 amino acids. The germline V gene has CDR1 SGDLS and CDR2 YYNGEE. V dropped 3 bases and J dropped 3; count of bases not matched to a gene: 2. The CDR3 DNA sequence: TGTGCCAGCAGCGGGACTAGCGAGACAGATACGCAGTATTTT. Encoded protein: CASSGTSETDTQYF.

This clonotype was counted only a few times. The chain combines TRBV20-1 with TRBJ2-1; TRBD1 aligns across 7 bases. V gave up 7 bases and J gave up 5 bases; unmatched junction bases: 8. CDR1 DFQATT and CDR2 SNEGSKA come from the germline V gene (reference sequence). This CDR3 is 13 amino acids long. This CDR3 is CSGKTGINNEQFF. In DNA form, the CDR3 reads TGCAGTGGTAAGACAGGGATCAACAATGAGCAGTTCTTC.

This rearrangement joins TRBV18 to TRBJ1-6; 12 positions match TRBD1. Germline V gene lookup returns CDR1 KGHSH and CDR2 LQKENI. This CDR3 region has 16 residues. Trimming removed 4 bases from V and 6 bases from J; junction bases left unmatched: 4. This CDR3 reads CASSLRDRGRNSPLHF. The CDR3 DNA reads TGTGCCAGCTCACTCCGGGACAGGGGGCGTAATTCACCCCTCCACTTT.

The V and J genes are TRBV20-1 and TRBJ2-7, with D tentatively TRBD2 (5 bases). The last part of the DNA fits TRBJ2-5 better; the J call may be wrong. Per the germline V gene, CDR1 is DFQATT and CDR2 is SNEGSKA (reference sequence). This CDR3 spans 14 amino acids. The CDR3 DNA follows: TGCAGTGCTAGTAGGAGCGGAGTAAAAGAGACCCAGTACTTC. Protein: CSASRSGVKETQYF.

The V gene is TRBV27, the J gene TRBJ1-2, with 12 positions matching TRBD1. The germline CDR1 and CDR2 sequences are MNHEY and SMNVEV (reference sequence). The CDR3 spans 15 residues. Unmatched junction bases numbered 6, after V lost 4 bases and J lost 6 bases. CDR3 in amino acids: CASSSGTGGSHGYTF. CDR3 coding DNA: TGTGCCAGCAGTTCCGGGACAGGGGGCAGTCATGGCTACACCTTC.

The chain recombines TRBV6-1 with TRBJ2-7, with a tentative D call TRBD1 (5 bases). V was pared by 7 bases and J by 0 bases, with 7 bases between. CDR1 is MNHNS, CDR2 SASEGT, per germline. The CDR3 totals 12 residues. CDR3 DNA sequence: TGTGCCAGCACCAGGGTCTCCTACGAGCAGTACTTC. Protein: CASTRVSYEQYF.

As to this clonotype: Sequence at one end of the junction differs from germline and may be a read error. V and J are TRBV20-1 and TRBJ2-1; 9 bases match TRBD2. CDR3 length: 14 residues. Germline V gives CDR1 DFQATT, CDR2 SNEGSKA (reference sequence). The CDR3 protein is CSALAGVGYNERFF. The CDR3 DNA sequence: TGCAGTGCTTTAGCGGGGGTGGGCTACAATGAGCGGTTCTTC.

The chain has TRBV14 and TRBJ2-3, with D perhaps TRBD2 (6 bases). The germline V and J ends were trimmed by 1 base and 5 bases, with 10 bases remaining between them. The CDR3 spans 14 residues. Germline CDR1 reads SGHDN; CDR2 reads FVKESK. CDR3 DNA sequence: TGTGCCAGCAGCCAAGGGGGGGTGAGAGATACGCAGTATTTT. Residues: CASSQGGVRDTQYF.

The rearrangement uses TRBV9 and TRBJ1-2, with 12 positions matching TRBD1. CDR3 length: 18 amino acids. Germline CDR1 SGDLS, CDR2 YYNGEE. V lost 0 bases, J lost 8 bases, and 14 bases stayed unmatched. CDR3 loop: CASSVADQGTGGAGGYTF. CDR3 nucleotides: TGTGCCAGCAGCGTAGCCGACCAAGGGACAGGGGGCGCGGGGGGCTACACCTTC.

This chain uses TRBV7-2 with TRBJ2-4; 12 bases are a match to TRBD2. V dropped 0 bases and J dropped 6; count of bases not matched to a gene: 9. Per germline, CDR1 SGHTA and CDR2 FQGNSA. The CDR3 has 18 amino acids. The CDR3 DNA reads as TGTGCCAGCAGCTTAGCCCCTAGCGGGGGGGCCAGGGGAAACATTCAGTACTTC. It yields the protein CASSLAPSGGARGNIQYF.

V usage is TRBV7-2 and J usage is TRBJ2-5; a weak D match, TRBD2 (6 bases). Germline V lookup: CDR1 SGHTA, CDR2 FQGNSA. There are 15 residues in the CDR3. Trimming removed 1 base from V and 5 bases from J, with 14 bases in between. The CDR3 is CASSLGGGVGETQYF. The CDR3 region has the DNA TGTGCCAGCAGCTTAGGAGGCGGGGTCGGTGAGACCCAGTACTTC. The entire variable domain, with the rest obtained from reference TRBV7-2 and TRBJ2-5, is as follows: GAGVSQSPSNKVTEKGKDVELRCDPISGHTALYWYRQSLGQGLEFLIYFQGNSAPDKSGLPSDRFSAERTGGSVSTLTIQRTQQEDSAVYLCASSLGGGVGETQYFGPGTRLLVL.

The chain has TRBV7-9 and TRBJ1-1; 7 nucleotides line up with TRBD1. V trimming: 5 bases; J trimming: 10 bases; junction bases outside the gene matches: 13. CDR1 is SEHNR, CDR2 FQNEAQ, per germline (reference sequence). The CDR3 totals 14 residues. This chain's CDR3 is CASSERTGFDGAFF. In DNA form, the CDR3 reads TGTGCCAGCAGCGAGCGGACAGGATTCGACGGAGCTTTCTTT.

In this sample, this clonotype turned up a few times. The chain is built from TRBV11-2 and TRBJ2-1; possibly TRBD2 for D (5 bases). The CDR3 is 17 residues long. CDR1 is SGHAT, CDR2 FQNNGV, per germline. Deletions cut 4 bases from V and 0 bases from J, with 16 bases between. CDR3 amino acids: CASSSRGAGSSYNEQFF. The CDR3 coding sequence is TGTGCCAGCAGCTCACGTGGTGCGGGTTCCTCCTACAATGAGCAGTTCTTC.

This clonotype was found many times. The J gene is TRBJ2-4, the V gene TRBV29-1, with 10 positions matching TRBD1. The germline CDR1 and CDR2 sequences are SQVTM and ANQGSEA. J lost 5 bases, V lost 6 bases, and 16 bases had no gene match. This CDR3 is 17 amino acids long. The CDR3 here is CSVAGTSGQGLQNIQYF. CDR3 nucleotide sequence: TGCAGCGTAGCAGGCACATCGGGACAGGGGCTTCAAAACATTCAGTACTTC.

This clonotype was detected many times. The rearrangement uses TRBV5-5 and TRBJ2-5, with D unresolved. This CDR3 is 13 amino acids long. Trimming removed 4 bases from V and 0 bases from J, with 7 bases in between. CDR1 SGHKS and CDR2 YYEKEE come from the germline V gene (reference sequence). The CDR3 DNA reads TGTGCCAGCAGCCTTCCGTACCAAGAGACCCAGTACTTC. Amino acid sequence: CASSLPYQETQYF. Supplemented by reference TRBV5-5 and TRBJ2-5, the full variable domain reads DAGVTQSPTHLIKTRGQQVTLRCSPISGHKSVSWYQQVLGQGPQFIFQYYEKEERGRGNFPDRFSARQFPNYSSELNVNALLLGDSALYLCASSLPYQETQYFGPGTRLLVL.

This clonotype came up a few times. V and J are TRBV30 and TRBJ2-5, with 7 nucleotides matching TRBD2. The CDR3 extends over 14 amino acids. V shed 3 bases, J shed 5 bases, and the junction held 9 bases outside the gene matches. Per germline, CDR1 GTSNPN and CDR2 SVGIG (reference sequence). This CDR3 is CAWSTGGVGETQYF. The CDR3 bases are TGTGCCTGGAGCACTGGGGGGGTCGGGGAGACCCAGTACTTC.

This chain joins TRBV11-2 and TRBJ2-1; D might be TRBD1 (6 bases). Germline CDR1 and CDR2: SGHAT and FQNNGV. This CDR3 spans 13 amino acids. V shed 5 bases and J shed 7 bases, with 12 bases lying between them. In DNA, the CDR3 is TGTGCCAGCAGCGAACAGGGTACGAATGAGCAGTTCTTC. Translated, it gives CASSEQGTNEQFF.

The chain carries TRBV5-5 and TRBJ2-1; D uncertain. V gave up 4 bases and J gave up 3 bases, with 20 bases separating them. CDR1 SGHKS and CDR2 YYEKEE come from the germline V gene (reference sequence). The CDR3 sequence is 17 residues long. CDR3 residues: CASSAEDPLVYYNEQFF. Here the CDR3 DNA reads TGTGCCAGCAGCGCCGAGGATCCTCTGGTTTACTACAATGAGCAGTTCTTC.

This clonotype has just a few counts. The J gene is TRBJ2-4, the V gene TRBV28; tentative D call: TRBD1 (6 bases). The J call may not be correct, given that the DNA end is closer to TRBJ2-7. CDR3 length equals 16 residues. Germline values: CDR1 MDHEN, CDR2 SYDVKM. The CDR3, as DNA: TGTGCCAGCAGCGGGATGAGACAGGAATTCTCCTACGAGCAGTACTTC. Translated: CASSGMRQEFSYEQYF.

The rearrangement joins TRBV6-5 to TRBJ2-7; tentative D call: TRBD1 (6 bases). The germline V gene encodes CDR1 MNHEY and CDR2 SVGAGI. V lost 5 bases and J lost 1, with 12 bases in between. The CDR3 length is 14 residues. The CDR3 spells CASSTLQGSYEQYF. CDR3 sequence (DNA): TGTGCCAGCAGTACCCTACAGGGTTCCTACGAGCAGTACTTC.

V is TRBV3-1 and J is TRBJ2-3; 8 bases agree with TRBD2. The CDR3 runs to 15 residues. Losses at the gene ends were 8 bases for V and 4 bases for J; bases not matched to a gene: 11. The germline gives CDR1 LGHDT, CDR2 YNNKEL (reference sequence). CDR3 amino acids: CASSRAGGSADTQYF. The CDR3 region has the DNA TGTGCCAGCTCGAGGGCGGGGGGATCTGCAGATACGCAGTATTTT.